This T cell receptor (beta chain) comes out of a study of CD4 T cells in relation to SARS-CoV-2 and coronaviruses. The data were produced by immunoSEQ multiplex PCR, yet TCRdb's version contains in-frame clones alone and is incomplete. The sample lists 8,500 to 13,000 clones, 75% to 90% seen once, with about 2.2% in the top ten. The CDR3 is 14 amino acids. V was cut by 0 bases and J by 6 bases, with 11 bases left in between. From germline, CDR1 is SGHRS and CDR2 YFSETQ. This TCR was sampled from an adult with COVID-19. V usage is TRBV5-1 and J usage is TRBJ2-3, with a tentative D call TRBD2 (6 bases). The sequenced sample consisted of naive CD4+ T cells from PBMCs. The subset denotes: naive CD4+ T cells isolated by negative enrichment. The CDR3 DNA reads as TGCGCCAGCAGCTTGGCCACGGAGGGGGATACGCAGTATTTT. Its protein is CASSLATEGDTQYF.